This TCR beta chain was identified during a study of cytomegalovirus exposure and HLA in healthy donors (dated by TCRdb to about 2017). For the wider study: An earlier analysis of approximately 590 of the donors reported 250 to 300 Gb of sequence data and roughly 100 million unique TCR beta sequences from about 179 million T cells. An early release covering around 630 HLA-typed donors comprised about 310 gigabases of sequencing data and 85 million to 100 million unique TCR sequences. Among the approximately 430 genotyped donors, around 81% belonged to the genetic ancestry cluster associated with self-reported Caucasian donors. The aim of the study was to test whether cataloging public T cell receptors could identify signatures of past pathogen exposure. Using immunosequencing, the study profiled T cell repertoires from fewer than 700 subjects and related those repertoires to cytomegalovirus serostatus. Along with the roughly 700-subject first cohort, a separate validation cohort of 120 different subjects was used. The study combined high-throughput TCR immunosequencing, statistical association of individual TCRs with disease status, and machine learning to predict cytomegalovirus infection status. A later analysis re-examined previously published TCR beta repertoires from 600 to 700 donors and added high-resolution HLA genotyping to investigate patterns of TCR occurrence. Rather than drawing on any new phenotypic data, the later analysis identified candidate immune exposures from TCR beta sequences and the way those sequences occurred across donors. An earlier analysis of 450 to 750 of the donors used high-throughput TCR beta sequencing to judge whether each TCR beta V gene segment behaved as functional or pseudogenic. Donor age, sex, ethnicity and CMV serostatus were collected together with the repertoire data. In a later genetic analysis, genome-wide SNP genotypes for about three fifths of the roughly 670 donors were used, and that subset was treated as a discovery cohort. All discovery cohort repertoires had been generated using a single sequencing platform. Class I and class II HLA loci were covered by the typing at four-digit resolution. The number of donors typed differed by locus, with about 629-630 for A, B, C, DRB1 and DQB1, around 560 for DQA1, about 610 for DPA1, and 450 to 480 for DPB1. Roughly 5 DR-DQ haplotypes were handled as single units for association and clustering, since linkage in the cohort was strong. On average, over 200,000 unique TCR beta nucleotide sequences were sequenced per donor among several hundred genotyped donors of the cohort, with around 19% of those sequences being non-productive. What the study reported, not specific to this receptor: In an earlier analysis of fewer than 700 of the donors, most TCR beta V segments appeared in productive rearrangements about 87% or about 30% of the time, broadly matching IMGT annotations. A later analysis reported that several top co-occurrence clusters appeared linked to parvovirus B19, influenza, CMV and Epstein-Barr virus. Because HLA typing was missing for some donors at each locus, association tests included only the typed subset. Sequencing depth was assumed to be roughly uniform across donors in the presence/absence analyses, though that assumption may not hold. While some public TCRs were present in many individuals, most TCR sequences turned up only very rarely across donors. A further reported finding was that TCR beta sequences accurately predicted the HLA-A and HLA-B alleles for most subjects in the first cohort. When HLA alleles, especially DR and DQ, strongly co-occurred, attributing TCR associations to individual alleles was difficult. According to a later genetic analysis, donors in an Asian-associated ancestry cluster had fewer N-insertions in productive TCRs than the approximately 630-donor mean. The sequencing pipeline was judged likely to have produced a cluster of highly shared sequence variants as a technical artifact. An association between a missense DCLRE1C variant and V-gene and J-gene trimming of TCR beta chains was found in a later genetic analysis and replicated in an independent cohort. This cohort had only TCR beta chains sequenced, and the lack of alpha or paired-chain data limited which features could be detected. The authors suggested that the approach could potentially be generalized to other disease states and immunological phenotypes. A total of some 180 TCR beta chains were listed by the study as associated with cytomegalovirus. Cytomegalovirus status was reported to be diagnosed by the classifier with high specificity and sensitivity in both the original and validation cohorts. Most CMV-associated TCR beta chains appeared to be HLA-restricted in a later analysis, and the HLA associations seemed to be driven largely by CMV exposure. Correlated functional status among segregating V segments might be attributable to linkage disequilibrium, but an unknown experimental factor could not be ruled out. CMV serostatus was the only immune exposure information available for the cohort. The earlier analysis of approximately 540 of the donors excluded 15 to 20 rarely observed V segments, including chromosome 9 orphons, because counts were too low. Some IMGT-functional V segments, including TRBV6-2 and TRBV6-3, could not be distinguished by the 87-base-pair reads and were therefore excluded. In a later analysis, HLA-associated TCR beta chains showed more clonal expansion and lower generation probabilities than non-associated chains that were equally common. In a later analysis, the rate of TCR association differed among HLA loci, with DRB1 alleles having the most associated TCRs and HLA-C alleles having the fewest. In a later analysis, 15,000 to 20,000 TCR beta sequences were associated with specific HLA alleles at a false discovery rate of 0.05. In vitro tests confirmed that a few of the cytomegalovirus-associated TCR beta chains recognize cytomegalovirus antigens.

In total, roughly 670 healthy bone marrow donors made up the cohort. Cohort members were all nominally healthy when sampled, although unrecorded immune exposures were likely present. The donor tested CMV seronegative, placing the donor among the 300 to 400 seronegative members of the cohort. A peripheral blood sample was collected from each donor, and TCR beta sequencing was performed on peripheral blood mononuclear cells. The Qiagen DNeasy Blood Extraction Kit was used to extract genomic DNA from the blood cell samples. Trimming takes 7 bases from V and 10 bases from J, and the germline ends sit 20 bases apart. Based on the germline V gene, the CDR1 and CDR2 sequences are MDHEN and SYDVKM. Inclusive of the bounding cysteine and phenylalanine, the CDR3 is 15 residues long. Only CDR3 DNA remains: 45 bases, in frame from the first base. The receptor library was made with the immunoSEQ multiplex PCR assay. The multiplex PCR relied on a mix of 60 forward primers for TCR Vbeta segments and 13 reverse primers for TCR Jbeta segments. The CDR3 region of rearranged TCR beta genes was amplified from genomic DNA by a multiplex PCR assay. Amplified TCR beta libraries were sequenced as 87-base-pair reads on the Illumina HiSeq System. In the paper's pipeline: A later analysis counted approximately 84 million unique TCR beta chains across the 500 to 850 repertoires, and 10 million to 12 million of these chains were shared by at least two donors. To remove PCR and sequencing errors, raw reads were error-corrected and collapsed into unique sequences using a nearest-neighbor algorithm that merged closely related sequences. To assign V, D and J gene segments, CDR3 sequences were aligned to IMGT reference sequences. Each retained sequence needed at least a six-nucleotide match to both a V gene segment and a J gene segment. Rearrangements were called productive when the CDR3 lacked stop codons and stayed in frame with V and J; all others were non-productive. Following IMGT convention, CDR3 was defined as the stretch from the second conserved V-encoded cysteine to the conserved J-encoded phenylalanine. The earlier analysis of 550 to 650 of the donors excluded any sequence lacking an unambiguous match to a single V gene segment. In an earlier analysis of several hundred of the donors, V segments were called functional above 56.7% productive rearrangements and were called segregating when the between-donor standard deviation exceeded 5%. A statistical classification framework was developed to diagnose cytomegalovirus status using the catalog of TCR beta chain sequences. V and J gene assignment, in a later analysis, came from comparing TCR nucleotide sequences with IMGT/GENE-DB human TR gene sequences. Using the TCRdist pipeline, a later analysis assigned CDR3 sequences along with most-parsimonious VDJ recombination scenarios. In a later analysis, each TCR beta chain was defined by its CDR3 amino acid sequence together with its V-gene family, and reads lacking a unique V-gene family were excluded. To address suspected cross-contamination and a sequencing artifact, a later analysis removed a few hundred highly shared, low-generation-probability nucleotide sequences. For each public chain, a later analysis derived a clonal expansion index from normalized ranks of inferred template counts within each repertoire. In a later analysis, generation probabilities were computed using a VDJ recombination model fitted to out-of-frame rearrangements, and the results were checked against IGoR. In a later analysis, hypergeometric tests were used to score TCR-TCR, TCR-HLA and TCR-CMV co-occurrence, with a repertoire-size bias correction applied to TCR pairs. In a later analysis, false discovery rates were estimated by permuting HLA or CMV assignments 20 times. A later analysis grouped co-occurring TCRs with DBSCAN, adding TCRdist sequence similarity when clustering within HLA-allele-positive subsets. Repertoires with fewer than 30,000 or more than 120,000 public chains, plus five repertoires with anomalous nucleotide sharing, were excluded from co-occurrence clustering. The table was pulled from immuneACCESS by TCRdb, which kept in-frame rearrangements only. Such tables lose some clones; where checked, under half of the loss comes from unresolved V genes, and the rest has no known cause. V, J and clone size are those of that table, while D and trimming were read from the DNA. The sample table lists around 100,000 clones, roughly 78% of them with a count of one. The top ten hold 2.5% to 3.5% of the sample.

As regards this clone: It lacks a known antigen. Qualities for individual bases were not recorded, and no much larger clone is one base off.

The rearrangement combines TRBV28 with TRBJ1-6; the D gene is perhaps TRBD1, on 5 matching bases. Sequencing was carried out using PBMCs. The TCR originated in a woman aged 40 to 49 in good health and CMV-seronegative. The DNA reads as follows: TGTGCCAGCACCCCCTGGCAGGGCGGAAAATCACCCCTCCACTTT. It encodes CASTPWQGGKSPLHF.